A single sample gave rise to the 14 T cell receptor beta chains below, sequenced in a study of cytomegalovirus exposure and HLA in healthy donors. The PCR had 60 Vbeta and 13 Jbeta primers. Assay: immunoSEQ multiplex PCR; the TCRdb copy retains only in-frame clones and omits some. The table has 95,000 or so clones, 81% seen once. Material for sequencing was PBMCs. The source is a woman in her 70s in good health and CMV-seropositive.

This chain joins TRBV10-3 and TRBJ2-7, with 7 bases fitting TRBD1. V lost 3 bases to trimming and J lost 0 bases; unmatched junction nucleotides: 5. CDR1 ENHRY and CDR2 SYGVKD come from the germline V gene. The CDR3 consists of 15 residues. The DNA for the CDR3 is TGTGCCATCAGTGAAGGGACAGATTTCTCCTACGAGCAGTACTTC. It yields the protein CAISEGTDFSYEQYF.

The rearrangement joins TRBV4-3 to TRBJ1-1, with 9 bases aligning to TRBD1. The V gene end was trimmed by 3 bases and the J gene end by 6 bases; junction bases not matched to a gene: 8. This CDR3 region has 15 residues. The germline CDR1 and CDR2 sequences are LGHNA and YSLEER. CDR3: CASSHSGQGKSEAFF. For the CDR3, the DNA is TGCGCCAGCAGCCACTCGGGACAGGGAAAGTCTGAAGCTTTCTTT.

The CDR3 DNA reads TGTGCCAGCAGCGAAAGACTAGCGGCGCCGTGGGATGAGCAGTTCTTC. This sequence encodes CASSERLAAPWDEQFF. The chain combines TRBV11-1 with TRBJ2-1, with 9 bases identical to TRBD2. The CDR3 has 16 residues. Trimming removed 5 bases from V and 8 bases from J; junction bases left unmatched: 13. Germline lookup yields CDR1 SGHAT and CDR2 FQDESV (reference sequence).

In this sample, this clone turned up once. The chain links TRBV7-3 to TRBJ2-7; 7 bases line up with TRBD1. Trimming at V came to 5 bases and at J to 2 bases, leaving 6 bases not matched to a gene. This CDR3 comprises 14 residues. The germline CDR1 and CDR2 sequences are SGHTA and FQGTGA. CDR3 bases: TGTGCCAGCAGCACGACCGGGACAGCCTACGAGCAGTACTTC. It encodes CASSTTGTAYEQYF. Filled out from reference TRBV7-3 and TRBJ2-7, the complete variable domain reads GAGVSQTPSNKVTEKGKYVELRCDPISGHTALYWYRQSLGQGPEFLIYFQGTGAADDSGLPNDRFFAVRPEGSVSTLKIQRTERGDSAVYLCASSTTGTAYEQYFGPGTRLTVT.

The V and J genes are TRBV12-5 and TRBJ2-7, with TRBD1 matching 8 bases. Trimming removed 6 bases from V and 6 bases from J; junction bases left unmatched: 10. This CDR3 is 14 amino acids long. From germline, CDR1 is LGHNT and CDR2 FRNRAP. DNA for the CDR3: TGTGCTAGTGGCCCATCCTCGGGACAGGCCGAGCAGTACTTC. The encoded protein is CASGPSSGQAEQYF.

With respect to this clone: One end of the junction fails to match germline, which may point to a read error. The rearrangement joins TRBV7-9 to TRBJ2-7; possibly TRBD1 for D (6 bases). This CDR3 has 11 residues. Per the germline V gene, CDR1 is SEHNR and CDR2 is FQNEAQ (reference sequence). The CDR3 coding sequence is TGTGCCAGCAGCTTAGGGACAGAATGGAACTTC. Protein sequence: CASSLGTEWNF.

J is TRBJ2-7 and V is TRBV11-2, with 7 bases fitting TRBD2. Looked up from germline, CDR1 is SGHAT and CDR2 is FQNNGV. V lost 8 bases and J lost 0; bases outside the gene matches: 10. The CDR3 contains 15 residues. As DNA, the CDR3 is TGTGCCAGCCTTCCGGGCGGGAGTACCTCCTACGAGCAGTACTTC. It yields the protein CASLPGGSTSYEQYF.

The chain uses TRBV9 and TRBJ2-4; D possibly corresponds to TRBD2 (7 bases). From germline, CDR1 is SGDLS and CDR2 YYNGEE. This CDR3 is 15 amino acids long. The V gene lost 3 bases and the J gene lost 3 bases, with 13 bases spanning the gap. The CDR3 DNA reads as TGTGCCAGCAGCGGAGGGGGGGTTGACAAAAACATTCAGTACTTC. It codes for CASSGGGVDKNIQYF.

The chain couples TRBV5-4 to TRBJ2-7, with 11 bases identical to TRBD2. This CDR3 contains 16 residues. J lost 7 bases, V lost 4 bases, and 13 bases had no gene match. Germline CDR1 reads SGHNT; CDR2 reads YYREEE (reference sequence). CDR3 coding DNA: TGTGCCAGCAGCCCGAGGTTAGCGGGAGGGTCGATAGAGCAGTACTTC. Protein product: CASSPRLAGGSIEQYF.

J is TRBJ1-5 and V is TRBV5-1, with D tentatively TRBD1 (5 bases). Germline-derived CDR1 and CDR2 are SGHRS and YFSETQ. This CDR3 region has 15 residues. Trimming pared 0 bases from V and 0 bases from J, leaving 7 bases between. CDR3 coding DNA: TGCGCCAGCAGCTTGGGGGGGGATAGCAATCAGCCCCAGCATTTT. Translation: CASSLGGDSNQPQHF.

This rearrangement joins TRBV30 to TRBJ2-7; a weak D match, TRBD1 (6 bases). CDR1 GTSNPN and CDR2 SVGIG come from the germline V gene (reference sequence). V shed 4 bases and J shed 2 bases, with 12 bases lying between them. This CDR3 spans 13 amino acids. DNA of the CDR3: TGTGCCTGGAATTCAGGGGTGCCCTACGAGCAGTACTTC. This translates into CAWNSGVPYEQYF.

The chain combines TRBV20-1 with TRBJ2-5, with TRBD2 matching over 7 bases. Germline lookup yields CDR1 DFQATT and CDR2 SNEGSKA (reference sequence). The CDR3 is 11 amino acids. V dropped 8 bases and J dropped 4; count of bases not matched to a gene: 4. The CDR3 bases are TGCAGTACGGGGGGAGGAGAGACCCAGTACTTC. Its protein is CSTGGGETQYF.

The gene calls are TRBV14 and TRBJ2-1; D might be TRBD2 (5 bases). Trimming took 3 bases from V and 6 from J, leaving 12 bases between them. Germline loops: CDR1 SGHDN, CDR2 FVKESK. The CDR3 length is 14 residues. Here the CDR3 reads CASSHLLASNEQFF. Here the CDR3 DNA reads TGTGCCAGCAGCCATCTTCTAGCTTCCAATGAGCAGTTCTTC.

The chain uses TRBV19 and TRBJ2-1, with 13 nucleotides matching TRBD2. J was trimmed by 7 bases and V by 5 bases; bases with no gene match: 2. Looked up from germline, CDR1 is LNHDA and CDR2 is SQIVND (reference sequence). The CDR3 length is 14 residues. CDR3 bases: TGTGCCAGTAGTTGGACTAGCGGGAGAAATGAGCAGTTCTTC. It translates to CASSWTSGRNEQFF.